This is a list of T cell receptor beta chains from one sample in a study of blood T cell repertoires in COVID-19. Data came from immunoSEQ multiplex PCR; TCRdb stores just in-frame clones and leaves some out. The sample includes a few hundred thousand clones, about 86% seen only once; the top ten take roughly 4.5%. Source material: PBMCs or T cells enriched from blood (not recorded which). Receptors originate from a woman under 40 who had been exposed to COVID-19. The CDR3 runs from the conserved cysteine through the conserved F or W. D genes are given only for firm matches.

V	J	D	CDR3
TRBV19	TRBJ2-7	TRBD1	CASSAPTGILDREQYF
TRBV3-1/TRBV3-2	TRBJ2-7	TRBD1	CASSNSGQVYEQYF
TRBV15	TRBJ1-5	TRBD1	CATSRRQGQPNQPQHF
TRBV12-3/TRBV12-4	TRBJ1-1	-	CASSLIQIEAFF
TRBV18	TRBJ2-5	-	CASSPQGLRETQYF
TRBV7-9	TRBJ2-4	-	CASSFPLQGTNIQYF
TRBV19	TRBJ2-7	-	CASSDHFSEQYF
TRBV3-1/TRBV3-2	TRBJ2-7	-	CASSQFTGPYEQYF
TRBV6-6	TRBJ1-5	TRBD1	CASSYRGGDYNQPQHF
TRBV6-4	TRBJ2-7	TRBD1	CASSDLGGPLYEQYF